This TCR beta chain was recorded in a study of graft-versus-host responses after intestinal transplantation. Study details: Recipients had transplants, and these were multivisceral, liver-intestinal, or isolated intestinal. Points from the study as a whole: Investigators detected GvH clones in recipient marrow, with some emerging earlier in ileum or blood. Peak GvH clone levels in circulation were associated with early post-transplant HvG declines.

V shed 5 bases and J 5 bases; nucleotides not matched to a gene: 6. The CDR3 length is 13 residues. Germline V gives CDR1 MNHEY, CDR2 SVGAGI. As concerns this clone: Its antigen is not identified.

TCRdb's copy holds only in-frame clones and misses some; the assay was immunoSEQ multiplex PCR. Of some 62,000 clones in the sample, 90% are singletons; the top ten hold around 1.7%. Sequenced here: unstimulated CD8+ T cells sorted from spleen or lymph node cells, sampled before transplant. This sequence was found in a human donor who was the organ donor for an intestinal transplant. This sequence joins TRBV6-5 and TRBJ2-7; TRBD2 aligns across 7 bases. The CDR3 nucleotides read TGTGCCAGCAGTCAAGGACTAGTAAACGAGCAGTACTTC. Its translation: CASSQGLVNEQYF.